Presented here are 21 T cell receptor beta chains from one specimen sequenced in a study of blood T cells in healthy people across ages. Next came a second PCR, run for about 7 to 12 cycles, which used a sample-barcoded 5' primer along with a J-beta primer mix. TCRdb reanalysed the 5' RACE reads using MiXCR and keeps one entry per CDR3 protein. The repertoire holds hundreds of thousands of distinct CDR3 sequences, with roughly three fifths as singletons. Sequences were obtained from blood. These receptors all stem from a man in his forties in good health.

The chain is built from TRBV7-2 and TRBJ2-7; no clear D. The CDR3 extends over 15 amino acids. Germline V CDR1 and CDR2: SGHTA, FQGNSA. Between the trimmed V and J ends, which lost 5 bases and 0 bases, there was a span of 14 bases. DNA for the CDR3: TGTGCCAGCAGCCGAGAGTCGTCGAGCTCCTACGAGCAGTACTTC. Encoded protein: CASSRESSSSYEQYF.

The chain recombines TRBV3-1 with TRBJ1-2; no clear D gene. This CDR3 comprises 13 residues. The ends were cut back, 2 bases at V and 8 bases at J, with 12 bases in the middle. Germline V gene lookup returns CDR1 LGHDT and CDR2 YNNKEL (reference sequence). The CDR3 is CASSQQVQIGYTF. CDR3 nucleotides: TGTGCCAGCAGCCAACAGGTTCAGATAGGCTACACCTTC. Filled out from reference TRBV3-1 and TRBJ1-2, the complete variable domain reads DTAVSQTPKYLVTQMGNDKSIKCEQNLGHDTMYWYKQDSKKFLKIMFSYNNKELIINETVPNRFSPKSPDKAHLNLHINSLELGDSAVYFCASSQQVQIGYTFGSGTRLTVV.

The CDR3 is CATSGQGYEQFF. The CDR3 DNA follows: TGTGCCACCAGCGGGCAGGGATATGAGCAGTTCTTC. The chain recombines TRBV15 with TRBJ2-1; a possible D gene is TRBD1 (5 bases). This CDR3 has 12 amino acids. In germline, CDR1 is LNHNV, CDR2 YYDKDF (reference sequence). The V and J ends lost 5 bases and 8 bases respectively, with 10 bases between them.

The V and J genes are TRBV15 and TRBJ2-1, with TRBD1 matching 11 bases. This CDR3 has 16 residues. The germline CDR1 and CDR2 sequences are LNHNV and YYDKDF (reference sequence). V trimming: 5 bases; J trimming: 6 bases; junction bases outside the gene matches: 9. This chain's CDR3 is CATSVLRDRGSNEQFF. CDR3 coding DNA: TGTGCCACCAGCGTACTCCGGGACAGGGGGTCCAATGAGCAGTTCTTC.

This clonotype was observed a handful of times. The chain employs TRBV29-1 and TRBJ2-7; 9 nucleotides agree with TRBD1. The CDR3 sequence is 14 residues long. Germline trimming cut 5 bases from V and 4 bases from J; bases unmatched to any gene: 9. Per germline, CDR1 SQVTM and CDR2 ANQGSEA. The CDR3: CSVLIGTGRYEQYF. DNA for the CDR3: TGCAGCGTTCTAATCGGGACAGGGCGTTACGAGCAGTACTTC.

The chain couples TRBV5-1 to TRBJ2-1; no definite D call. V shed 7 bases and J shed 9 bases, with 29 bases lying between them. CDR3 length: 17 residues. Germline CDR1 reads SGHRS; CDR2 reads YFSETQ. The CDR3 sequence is CASGPEGERRRVGEQFF. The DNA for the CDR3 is TGCGCCAGCGGCCCCGAAGGAGAGCGCCGACGCGTCGGTGAGCAGTTCTTC.

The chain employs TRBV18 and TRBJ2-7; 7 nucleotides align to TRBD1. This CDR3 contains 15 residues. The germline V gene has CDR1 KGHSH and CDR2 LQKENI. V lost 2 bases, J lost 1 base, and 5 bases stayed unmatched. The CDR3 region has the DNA TGTGCCAGCTCACCAGCACAGGGGAAGTCCTACGAGCAGTACTTC. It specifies CASSPAQGKSYEQYF.

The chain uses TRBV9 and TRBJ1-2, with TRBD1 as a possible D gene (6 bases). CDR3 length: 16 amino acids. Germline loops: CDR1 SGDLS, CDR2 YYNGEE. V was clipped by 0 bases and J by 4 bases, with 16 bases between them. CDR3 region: CASSVETGQTFYGYTF. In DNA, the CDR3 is TGTGCCAGCAGCGTAGAAACAGGACAGACCTTCTATGGCTACACCTTC.

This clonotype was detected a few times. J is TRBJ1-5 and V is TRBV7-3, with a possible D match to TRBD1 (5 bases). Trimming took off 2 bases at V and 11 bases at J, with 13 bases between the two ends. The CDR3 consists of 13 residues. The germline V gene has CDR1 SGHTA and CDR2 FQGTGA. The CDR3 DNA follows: TGTGCCAGCAGCTTAGGGGCTACGGAGACCCAGCATTTT. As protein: CASSLGATETQHF.

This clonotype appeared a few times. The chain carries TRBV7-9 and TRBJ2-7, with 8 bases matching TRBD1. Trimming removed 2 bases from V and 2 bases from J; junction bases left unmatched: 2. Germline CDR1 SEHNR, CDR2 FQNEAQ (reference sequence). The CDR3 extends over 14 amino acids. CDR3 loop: CASSLRGQAYEQYF. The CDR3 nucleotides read TGTGCCAGCAGCTTAAGGGGACAGGCCTACGAGCAGTACTTC.

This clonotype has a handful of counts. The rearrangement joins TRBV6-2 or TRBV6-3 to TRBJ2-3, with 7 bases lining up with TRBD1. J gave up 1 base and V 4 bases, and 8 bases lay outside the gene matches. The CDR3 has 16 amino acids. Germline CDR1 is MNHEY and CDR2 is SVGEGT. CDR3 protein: CASSSFLQGRTDTQYF. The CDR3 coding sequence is TGTGCCAGCAGTTCCTTTTTACAGGGGCGCACAGATACGCAGTATTTT.

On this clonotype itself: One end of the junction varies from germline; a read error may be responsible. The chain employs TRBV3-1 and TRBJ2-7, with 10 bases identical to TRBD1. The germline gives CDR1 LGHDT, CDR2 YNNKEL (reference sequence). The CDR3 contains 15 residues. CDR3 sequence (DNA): TGTGCCAGCAGCCATGACCCGACAGGGGGCTACGAGCGGTACTTC. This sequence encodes CASSHDPTGGYERYF.

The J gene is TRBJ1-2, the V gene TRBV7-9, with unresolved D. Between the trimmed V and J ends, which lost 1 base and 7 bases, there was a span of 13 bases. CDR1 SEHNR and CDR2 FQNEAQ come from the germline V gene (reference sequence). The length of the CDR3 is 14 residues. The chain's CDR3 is CASSLEGATGGYTF. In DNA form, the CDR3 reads TGTGCCAGCAGCTTAGAGGGCGCAACGGGTGGCTACACCTTC.

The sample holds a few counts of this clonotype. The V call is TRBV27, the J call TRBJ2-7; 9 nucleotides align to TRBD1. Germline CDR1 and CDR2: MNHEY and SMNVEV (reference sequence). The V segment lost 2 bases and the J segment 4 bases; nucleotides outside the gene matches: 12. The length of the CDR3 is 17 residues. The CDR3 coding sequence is TGTGCCAGCAGTTTACCCTGGGACAGGGCGTTTGGATACGAGCAGTACTTC. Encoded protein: CASSLPWDRAFGYEQYF.

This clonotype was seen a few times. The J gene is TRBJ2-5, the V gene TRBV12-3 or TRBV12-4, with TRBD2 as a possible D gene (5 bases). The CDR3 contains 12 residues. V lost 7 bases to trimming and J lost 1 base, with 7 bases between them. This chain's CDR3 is CASNEGQETQYF. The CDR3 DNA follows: TGTGCCAGCAACGAGGGCCAAGAGACCCAGTACTTC.

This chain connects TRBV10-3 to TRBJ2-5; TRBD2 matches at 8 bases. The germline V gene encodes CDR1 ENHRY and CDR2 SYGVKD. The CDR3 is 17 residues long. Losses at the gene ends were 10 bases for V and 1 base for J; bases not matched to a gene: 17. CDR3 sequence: CATSRWGSGEVQETQYF. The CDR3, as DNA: TGTGCCACCTCCCGGTGGGGTAGCGGGGAGGTCCAAGAGACCCAGTACTTC.

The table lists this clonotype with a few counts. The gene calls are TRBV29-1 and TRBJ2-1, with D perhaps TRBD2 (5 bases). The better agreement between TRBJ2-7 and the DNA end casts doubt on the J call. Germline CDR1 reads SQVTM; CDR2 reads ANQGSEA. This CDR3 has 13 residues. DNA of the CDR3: TGCAGCGTTGGGGCGGGTGTCCCCTACGAGCAGTACTTC. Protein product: CSVGAGVPYEQYF.

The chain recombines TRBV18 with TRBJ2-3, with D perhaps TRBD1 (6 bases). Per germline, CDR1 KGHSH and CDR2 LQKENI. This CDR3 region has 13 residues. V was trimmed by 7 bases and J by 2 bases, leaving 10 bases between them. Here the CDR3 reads CASFRGFTDTQYF. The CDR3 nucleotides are TGTGCCAGCTTCAGGGGATTCACAGATACGCAGTATTTT.

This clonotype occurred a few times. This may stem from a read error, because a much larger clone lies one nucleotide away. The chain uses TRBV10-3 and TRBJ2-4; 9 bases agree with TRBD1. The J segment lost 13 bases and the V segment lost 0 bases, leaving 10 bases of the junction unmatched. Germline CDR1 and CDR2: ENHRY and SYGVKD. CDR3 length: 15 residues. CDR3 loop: CAISESDKDRGEQYF. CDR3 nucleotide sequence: TGTGCCATCAGTGAGTCGGATAAGGACAGGGGAGAGCAGTACTTC.

The CDR3 here is CASSGRDLFTDTQYF. The CDR3 coding sequence is TGTGCCAGCAGCGGCCGGGACTTATTCACAGATACGCAGTATTTT. The chain carries TRBV9 and TRBJ2-3; D is perhaps TRBD2 (6 bases). Germline CDR1 SGDLS, CDR2 YYNGEE. This CDR3 is built from 15 residues. The V gene lost 3 bases and the J gene lost 2 bases, with 13 bases spanning the gap.

CDR3 protein: CSASPIANYGYTF. In DNA form, the CDR3 reads TGCAGTGCTAGCCCTATAGCTAACTATGGCTACACCTTC. This chain joins TRBV20-1 and TRBJ1-2; D is undetermined. Germline V gives CDR1 DFQATT, CDR2 SNEGSKA (reference sequence). CDR3 length: 13 residues. V was trimmed by 3 bases and J by 0 bases, leaving 8 bases between them.